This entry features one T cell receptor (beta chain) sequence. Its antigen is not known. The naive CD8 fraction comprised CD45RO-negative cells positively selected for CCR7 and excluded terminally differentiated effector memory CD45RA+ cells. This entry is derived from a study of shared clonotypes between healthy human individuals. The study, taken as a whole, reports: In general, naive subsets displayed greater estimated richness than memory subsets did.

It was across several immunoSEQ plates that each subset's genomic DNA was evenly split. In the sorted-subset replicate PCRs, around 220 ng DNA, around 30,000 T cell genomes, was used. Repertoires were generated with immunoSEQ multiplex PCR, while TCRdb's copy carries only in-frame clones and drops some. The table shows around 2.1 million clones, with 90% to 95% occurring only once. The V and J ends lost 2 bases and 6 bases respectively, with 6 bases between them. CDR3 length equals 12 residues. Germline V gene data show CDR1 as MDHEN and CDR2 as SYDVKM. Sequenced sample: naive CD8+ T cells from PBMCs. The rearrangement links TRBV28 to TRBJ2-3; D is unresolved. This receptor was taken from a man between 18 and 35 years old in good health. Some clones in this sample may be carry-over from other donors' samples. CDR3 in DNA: TGTGCCAGCAGTTTACGTAGTGATACGCAGTATTTT. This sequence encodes CASSLRSDTQYF. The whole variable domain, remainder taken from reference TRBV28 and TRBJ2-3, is DVKVTQSSRYLVKRTGEKVFLECVQDMDHENMFWYRQDPGLGLRLIYFSYDVKMKEKGDIPEGYSVSREKKERFSLILESASTNQTSMYLCASSLRSDTQYFGPGTRLTVL.